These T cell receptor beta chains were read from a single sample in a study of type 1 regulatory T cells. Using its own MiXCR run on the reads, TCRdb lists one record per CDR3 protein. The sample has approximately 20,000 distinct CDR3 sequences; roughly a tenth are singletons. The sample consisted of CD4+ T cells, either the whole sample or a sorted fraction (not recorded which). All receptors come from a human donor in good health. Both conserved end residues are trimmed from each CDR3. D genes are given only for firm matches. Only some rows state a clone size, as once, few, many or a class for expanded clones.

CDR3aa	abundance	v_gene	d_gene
ASRTGTDRSPLH	medium-sized	TRBV28	TRBD1
ASSFSISGANVLT	many	TRBV28	.
ASSDQREAKNIQY	many	TRBV7-2	TRBD2
AWSHRRLDYGYT	few	TRBV30	.
ASSVMTDTQY	many	TRBV9	.
ASSLRTSEYYEQY	few	TRBV7-2	TRBD2
ASSFGTDDYEQY	.	TRBV5-1	.
ASSWSGDSYNEQF	.	TRBV27	.
ASSLEGQGLRS	.	TRBV5-1	.
SGNPRGQGIPEAF	.	TRBV20-1	TRBD1
ASSHSRNSGANVLT	.	TRBV14	.
ATSDPGPDTQY	many	TRBV24-1	.
ASSVAGREADTQY	.	TRBV9	TRBD2
ASSVSGTGSGGYT	many	TRBV7-9	TRBD1
ASSLRGGSSYEQY	.	TRBV12-3/TRBV12-4	.
ASSERLAPTLELF	few	TRBV7-6	TRBD2
ASSPEGKTQY	few	TRBV18	.
SGPRLAGANEQF	.	TRBV20-1	TRBD2
AIAGTSGRAKANEQF	.	TRBV10-3	TRBD2
SASTGSSSPLH	medium-sized	TRBV20-1	.
ASSQDTPGELF	many	TRBV4-3	.
SASTTIAPGVTY	.	TRBV20-1	.
ASSLSRDEQY	.	TRBV28	.
ASSLLRGEASGSRDTQY	many	TRBV6-1	TRBD2
ASSYSGTVNTGELF	many	TRBV6-6	TRBD1
ASSLAGTDNYGYT	many	TRBV5-1	.
ASSVWDSGNTIY	.	TRBV9	.
AWSTGEARELF	medium-sized	TRBV30	.
ASSLPSGSSGEQY	many	TRBV7-9	TRBD2
ASSFHREGYT	few	TRBV3-1	.
ASSSRDSNTEAF	few	TRBV5-1	TRBD1
ASSFRWDMNTEAF	many	TRBV5-6	.
ASSIGSDTEQF	many	TRBV18	.
ASSTSDLYSYEQY	few	TRBV6-2/TRBV6-3	.
ASSIWGSDQF	few	TRBV19	.
ASRRAGGDTDTQY	many	TRBV5-5	.
ASSPQKSSALFWEQF	.	TRBV7-2	.
SALPGQGPTGKY	many	TRBV20-1	TRBD1
SASLQVTGELF	many	TRBV20-1	.
ASSVTPLGQQETQY	.	TRBV9	TRBD1